Following are 32 T cell receptor beta chains from one sample sequenced in a study of OX40 agonist ivuxolimab in advanced cancers. Repertoires were generated with immunoSEQ multiplex PCR, while TCRdb's copy carries only in-frame clones and drops some. The data show some 66,000 clones, over 75% seen once. The material sequenced was CD4+ or CD8+ T cells sorted from blood, taken in a trial of the OX40 agonist ivuxolimab. The receptors shown here come from an adult with an advanced solid tumor such as melanoma, head and neck, liver or kidney cancer.

This clone was recorded a few times. The chain combines TRBV7-9 with TRBJ2-3, with TRBD2 identical over 7 bases. The V segment lost 4 bases and the J segment 7 bases; nucleotides outside the gene matches: 17. CDR3 length equals 17 residues. From germline, CDR1 is SEHNR and CDR2 FQNEAQ (reference sequence). The CDR3 loop reads CASSSMAASGVIHTQYF. The CDR3 DNA follows: TGTGCCAGCAGCTCGATGGCGGCCAGCGGGGTTATACATACGCAGTATTTT.

This clone appeared a single time. Other nucleotide sequences in the sample specify the same CDR3. CDR3: CASSQDGGGANYGYTF. CDR3 in DNA: TGTGCCAGCAGCCAAGATGGGGGAGGGGCTAACTATGGCTACACCTTC. J is TRBJ1-2 and V is TRBV4-2, with D perhaps TRBD1 (5 bases). V lost 0 bases and J 0 bases, leaving 11 bases between the germline ends. Per germline, CDR1 LGHNA and CDR2 YNFKEQ. The CDR3 length is 16 residues.

This clone was seen a few times. V and J are TRBV5-3 and TRBJ2-1, with TRBD2 identical over 7 bases. TRBV5-3 is known as an ORF, though its function is uncertain. This CDR3 region has 16 residues. The junction had 17 bases not matched to a gene; V was cut back by 4 bases and J by 10 bases. The DNA for the CDR3 is TGTGCCAGAAGCCTGTTCCCCCTAGCGGACCACAGGGAGCAGTTCTTC. Translation gives CARSLFPLADHREQFF.

The rearrangement joins TRBV5-1 to TRBJ1-5; D ambiguous. Germline CDR1 reads SGHRS; CDR2 reads YFSETQ. V gave up 6 bases and J gave up 7 bases, with 14 bases separating them. The length of the CDR3 is 13 residues. CDR3 in DNA: TGCGCCAGCATAGGAGGGAACGGGCAGCCCCAGCATTTT. This gives the protein CASIGGNGQPQHF.

This sequence joins TRBV5-8 and TRBJ1-5; 7 bases match TRBD1. Germline V gene lookup returns CDR1 SGHTS and CDR2 YDEGEE. CDR3 length equals 16 residues. Germline trimming cut 4 bases from V and 7 bases from J; bases unmatched to any gene: 14. In nucleotides, the CDR3 is TGTGCCAGCAGCCGAAGGAGAGGGGGCTGGGAGCAGCCCCAGCATTTT. Translation: CASSRRRGGWEQPQHF.

A remark on this clone: This CDR3 is also generated by other DNA sequences in the sample. The CDR3 is CASSLELAGSTDTQYF. Written as DNA, the CDR3 is TGCGCCAGCAGCTTGGAACTAGCGGGGAGCACAGATACGCAGTATTTT. This chain uses TRBV5-1 with TRBJ2-3; TRBD2 agrees at 10 bases. The ends lost 0 bases at V and 0 bases at J; junction bases unmatched: 1. The CDR3 consists of 16 residues. Germline CDR1 is SGHRS and CDR2 is YFSETQ.

A single count supports this clone. The CDR3: CASSEAPGTGSYGYTF. The CDR3 DNA reads as TGTGCCAGCAGTGAAGCCCCCGGGACAGGGTCCTATGGCTACACCTTC. This chain links TRBV6-1 with TRBJ1-2; TRBD1 aligns across 9 bases. There are 16 residues in the CDR3. In germline, CDR1 is MNHNS, CDR2 SASEGT. V trimming: 0 bases; J trimming: 4 bases; junction bases outside the gene matches: 6.

The rearrangement joins TRBV7-9 to TRBJ1-4, with 9 positions matching TRBD1. Germline CDR1 SEHNR, CDR2 FQNEAQ (reference sequence). V was pared by 5 bases and J by 0 bases, with 4 bases of the junction left unmatched. The CDR3 is 16 residues long. CDR3: CASSPRQGATNEKLFF. The CDR3 DNA reads as TGTGCCAGCAGCCCCCGACAGGGGGCAACTAATGAAAAACTGTTTTTT.

J is TRBJ1-2 and V is TRBV9, with D hard to call. This CDR3 region has 13 residues. Germline V lookup: CDR1 SGDLS, CDR2 YYNGEE. Trimming removed 4 bases at V and 8 bases at J, with 15 bases between. The CDR3 loop reads CASSKEEGLGYTF. Here the CDR3 DNA reads TGTGCCAGCAGCAAAGAGGAGGGTTTGGGCTACACCTTC. Complete variable domain (other parts from reference TRBV9 and TRBJ1-2): DSGVTQTPKHLITATGQRVTLRCSPRSGDLSVYWYQQSLDQGLQFLIQYYNGEERAKGNILERFSAQQFPDLHSELNLSSLELGDSALYFCASSKEEGLGYTFGSGTRLTVV.

The chain joins TRBV6-5 to TRBJ2-2; the D call may be TRBD1 or TRBD2 (6 bases each). V dropped 8 bases and J dropped 5 bases, with 12 bases sitting between them. This CDR3 is built from 13 residues. Per germline, CDR1 MNHEY and CDR2 SVGAGI. This chain's CDR3 is CASGGPGTGELFF. CDR3 DNA: TGTGCCAGCGGGGGGCCGGGGACCGGGGAGCTGTTTTTT.

J is TRBJ1-1 and V is TRBV7-9, with D possibly TRBD1 on 5 matching bases. Trimming left V 2 bases short and J 5 bases short, with 9 bases between. Per germline, CDR1 SEHNR and CDR2 FQNEAQ (reference sequence). The CDR3 is 13 amino acids. The CDR3 DNA sequence: TGTGCCAGCAGCTTAAACAGGCGGACTGAAGCTTTCTTT. It codes for CASSLNRRTEAFF.

The gene calls are TRBV14 and TRBJ2-3; no clear D gene. Germline V gene lookup returns CDR1 SGHDN and CDR2 FVKESK. The CDR3 consists of 14 residues. Trimming took off 1 base at V and 8 bases at J, with 13 bases between the two ends. For the CDR3, the DNA is TGTGCCAGCAGCCAAGTGGGCTCCCTACTTACGCAGTATTTT. Amino acid sequence: CASSQVGSLLTQYF.

The J gene is TRBJ2-7, the V gene TRBV6-1; a weak D match, TRBD1 (7 bases). This CDR3 has 15 residues. V shed 3 bases and J shed 4 bases, with 16 bases lying between them. Germline CDR1 reads MNHNS; CDR2 reads SASEGT. The CDR3 region has the DNA TGTGCCAGCAGTGAGAGGGCGGGACAGCCGTACGAGCAGTACTTC. It encodes CASSERAGQPYEQYF.

V gene TRBV5-4 combines with J gene TRBJ2-3, with D maybe TRBD1 (5 bases). This CDR3 spans 13 amino acids. V was trimmed by 5 bases and J by 2 bases, leaving 9 bases between them. Germline V lookup: CDR1 SGHNT, CDR2 YYREEE (reference sequence). The CDR3: CASRGPDTDTQYF. The DNA of the CDR3 is TGTGCCAGCAGGGGGCCCGACACAGATACGCAGTATTTT.

V is TRBV7-3 and J is TRBJ2-1; D not certain. The CDR3 length is 13 residues. Germline CDR1 reads SGHTA; CDR2 reads FQGTGA. Trimming removed 6 bases from V and 5 bases from J, with 11 bases in between. This CDR3 is CASRKAGDNEQFF. The CDR3, as DNA: TGTGCCAGCAGAAAGGCCGGAGACAATGAGCAGTTCTTC.

V gene TRBV2 combines with J gene TRBJ1-3, with D unclear. The CDR3 extends over 14 amino acids. CDR1 is SNHLY and CDR2 is FYNNEI in the germline V gene. V dropped 4 bases and J dropped 1 base, with 8 bases sitting between them. The DNA for the CDR3 is TGTGCCAGCAGTGTATCGGTATCTGGAAACACCATATATTTT. Protein sequence: CASSVSVSGNTIYF.

The chain uses TRBV7-2 and TRBJ2-1, with 12 bases aligning to TRBD2. V was pared by 4 bases and J by 0 bases, with 7 bases of the junction left unmatched. The CDR3 is 18 amino acids. The germline V gene has CDR1 SGHTA and CDR2 FQGNSA. CDR3 loop: CASSSPGLAGNSYNEQFF. DNA for the CDR3: TGTGCCAGCAGCTCACCAGGACTAGCGGGGAACTCCTACAATGAGCAGTTCTTC.

The J gene is TRBJ1-5, the V gene TRBV6-1, with D perhaps matching TRBD1 (6 bases). The CDR3 totals 14 residues. Germline-derived CDR1 and CDR2 are MNHNS and SASEGT. CDR3 loop: CASITQGYDQPQHF. CDR3 bases: TGTGCGTCTATAACCCAGGGGTATGATCAGCCCCAGCATTTT.

CDR3 region: CASRRDTGTPYNEQFF. DNA for the CDR3: TGTGCCAGCAGGCGGGATACAGGGACCCCCTACAATGAGCAGTTCTTC. The chain combines TRBV6-4 with TRBJ2-1, with D tentatively TRBD1 or TRBD2 (6 bases each). CDR1 is MRHNA, CDR2 SNTAGT, per germline. The CDR3 loop spans 16 amino acids. Trimming removed 6 bases at V and 2 bases at J, with 17 bases between.

As for this clone: A junction end diverges from the germline sequence, so it may reflect a read error. The chain carries TRBV19 and TRBJ1-5; D not resolved. CDR3 length equals 13 residues. Germline CDR1 LNHDA, CDR2 SQIVND (reference sequence). The CDR3 DNA sequence: TGTGCCAGTAGTCTCCAGTCCAAGCGGCGGGAACTTTTT. It specifies CASSLQSKRRELF.

The gene calls are TRBV20-1 and TRBJ1-3, with D perhaps TRBD1 (5 bases). The ends were cut back, 5 bases at V and 9 bases at J, with 11 bases in the middle. Germline V gene data show CDR1 as DFQATT and CDR2 as SNEGSKA (reference sequence). This CDR3 comprises 11 residues. CDR3 region: CSASQESTIYF. The CDR3 DNA reads as TGCAGTGCTTCACAGGAATCCACCATATATTTT.

The chain couples TRBV19 to TRBJ1-4; D is possibly TRBD1 (5 bases). This CDR3 has 15 amino acids. From germline, CDR1 is LNHDA and CDR2 SQIVND (reference sequence). Trimming removed 5 bases from V and 8 bases from J, with 18 bases in between. CDR3 in DNA: TGTGCCAGTAGTCCGGGGCGGCAGGGCCCCGAAAAACTGTTTTTT. The encoded protein is CASSPGRQGPEKLFF.

The chain uses TRBV4-1 and TRBJ1-4, with 9 bases that match TRBD1. CDR3 length: 16 residues. Germline values: CDR1 MGHRA, CDR2 YSYEKL. V trimming: 6 bases; J trimming: 0 bases; junction bases outside the gene matches: 5. The CDR3 sequence is CASRPDRGPTNEKLFF. The CDR3 DNA reads TGCGCCAGCAGGCCGGACAGGGGCCCAACTAATGAAAAACTGTTTTTT.

V and J are TRBV9 and TRBJ2-5; D unclear. The V end lost 0 bases, the J end lost 1 base, and 10 bases lay between the germline ends. The CDR3 is 15 residues long. Germline V lookup: CDR1 SGDLS, CDR2 YYNGEE. Here the CDR3 DNA reads TGTGCCAGCAGCGTAGGGCTGCTCCGCCAAGAGACCCAGTACTTC. The encoded protein is CASSVGLLRQETQYF.

The chain links TRBV18 to TRBJ2-3; tentatively, D is TRBD1 (6 bases). Germline assignment: CDR1 KGHSH and CDR2 LQKENI. The CDR3 has 16 residues. V lost 4 bases, J lost 0 bases, and 14 bases lay in between. The chain's CDR3 is CASSRNRVVSTDTQYF. As DNA, the CDR3 is TGTGCCAGCTCACGGAACAGGGTAGTGAGCACAGATACGCAGTATTTT.

The chain uses TRBV28 and TRBJ1-4, with a tentative D call TRBD1 (6 bases). The CDR3 is 16 residues long. CDR1 and CDR2 (germline): MDHEN, SYDVKM. V lost 2 bases to trimming and J lost 7 bases, with 17 bases between them. CDR3 region: CASSLVTGIRTEKLFF. The CDR3, as DNA: TGTGCCAGCAGTTTAGTTACAGGGATCAGGACTGAAAAACTGTTTTTT.

The gene calls are TRBV19 and TRBJ1-5, with a weak D call TRBD1 (5 bases). CDR1 and CDR2 (germline): LNHDA, SQIVND (reference sequence). This CDR3 spans 14 amino acids. Trimming took 11 bases from V and 6 from J, leaving 20 bases between them. CDR3 nucleotide sequence: TGTGCCGCCTCCGGGACGGATGTCCCTCAGCCCCAGCATTTT. Translating it yields CAASGTDVPQPQHF.

This chain uses TRBV9 with TRBJ1-1; 10 positions agree with TRBD1. Germline V lookup: CDR1 SGDLS, CDR2 YYNGEE. The V segment lost 0 bases and the J segment 3 bases; nucleotides outside the gene matches: 2. This CDR3 contains 15 residues. CDR3 sequence reads: CASSVGQGAYTEAFF. The DNA for the CDR3 is TGTGCCAGCAGCGTAGGACAGGGGGCGTACACTGAAGCTTTCTTT.

This CDR3 is CASSRDRANYEQYF. The CDR3 region has the DNA TGTGCCAGTAGCCGGGACAGGGCGAACTACGAGCAGTACTTC. This chain connects TRBV19 to TRBJ2-7, with 9 bases lining up with TRBD1. CDR1 is LNHDA and CDR2 is SQIVND in the germline V gene (reference sequence). V trimming: 6 bases; J trimming: 3 bases; junction bases outside the gene matches: 6. The CDR3 has 14 residues.

The CDR3 loop is CASSFRGPTKNIQYF. The DNA of the CDR3 is TGTGCCAGCAGCTTCCGGGGGCCGACCAAAAACATTCAGTACTTC. The chain is built from TRBV5-6 and TRBJ2-4; D tentatively reads TRBD1 or TRBD2 (6 bases each). The V and J ends lost 2 bases and 2 bases respectively, with 11 bases between them. The CDR3 runs to 15 residues. CDR1 and CDR2 from the germline V gene are SGHDT and YYEEEE.

This clone was counted only a few times. The chain is built from TRBV7-3 and TRBJ1-3; D is undetermined. CDR1 and CDR2 (germline): SGHTA, FQGTGA. Trimming pared 6 bases from V and 4 bases from J, leaving 10 bases between. The CDR3 contains 13 residues. CDR3 loop: CASSRAEGNTIYF. The CDR3 DNA sequence: TGTGCCAGCAGTCGGGCGGAGGGAAACACCATATATTTT.

In DNA form, the CDR3 reads TGCGCCAGCAGCCCCCGCTGGGGACTTTCTAGCACAGATACGCAGTATTTT. This encodes CASSPRWGLSSTDTQYF. V gene TRBV4-3 combines with J gene TRBJ2-3, with D possibly TRBD2 on 6 matching bases. The CDR3 runs to 17 residues. Germline CDR1 and CDR2: LGHNA and YSLEER. V lost 4 bases to trimming and J lost 0 bases, with 17 bases between them.